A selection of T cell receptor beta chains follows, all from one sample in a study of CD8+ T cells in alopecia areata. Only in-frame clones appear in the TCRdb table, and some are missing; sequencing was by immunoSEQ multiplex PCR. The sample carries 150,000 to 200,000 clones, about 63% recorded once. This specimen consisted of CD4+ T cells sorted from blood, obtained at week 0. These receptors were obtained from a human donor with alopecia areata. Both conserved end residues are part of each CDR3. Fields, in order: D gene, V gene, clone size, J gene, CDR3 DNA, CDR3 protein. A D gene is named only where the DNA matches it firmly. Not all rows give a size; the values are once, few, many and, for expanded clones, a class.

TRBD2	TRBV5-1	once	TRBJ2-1	TGCGCCAGCAGCTTGGGTAGCGGGACCAACAATGAGCAGTTCTTC	CASSLGSGTNNEQFF
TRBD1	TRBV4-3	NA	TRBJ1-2	TGCGCCAGCAGCCAGGACCCGGGACAGGGAGCCTATGGCTACACCTTC	CASSQDPGQGAYGYTF
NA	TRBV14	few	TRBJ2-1	TGTGCCAGCAGCCAAGATCCCCCGAGGCTTGGAGAGCAGTTCTTC	CASSQDPPRLGEQFF
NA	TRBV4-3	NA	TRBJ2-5	TGCGCCAGCAGCCAGTCGCAGGGGCGGGAGACCCAGTACTTC	CASSQSQGRETQYF
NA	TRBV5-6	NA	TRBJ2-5	TGTGCCAGCAGCTTGGAAGGCGGCGGATGGGAGGAGACCCAGTACTTC	CASSLEGGGWEETQYF
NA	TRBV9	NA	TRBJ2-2	TGTGCCAGCAGCGTAGTTTCGGGGGGCTCCGGGGAGCTGTTTTTT	CASSVVSGGSGELFF
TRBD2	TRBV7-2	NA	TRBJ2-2	TGTGCCAGCAGCCCATTAGCGGGGGGCCCCGCCGGGGAGCTGTTTTTT	CASSPLAGGPAGELFF
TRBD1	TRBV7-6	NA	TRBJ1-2	TGTGCCAGCAGCGGGGGACAGGGAGAGGGCTACACCTTC	CASSGGQGEGYTF
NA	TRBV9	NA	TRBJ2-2	TGTGCCAGCAGCGGACCCGGGGAGCTGTTTTTT	CASSGPGELFF
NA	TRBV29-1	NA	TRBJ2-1	TGCAGCGTTGAAAGTGTGCGGAGCTCCTACAATGAGCAGTTCTTC	CSVESVRSSYNEQFF
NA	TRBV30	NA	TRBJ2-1	TGTGCCTGGAGTGTTTCGGTGTCCGGGCATTACAATGAGCAGTTCTTC	CAWSVSVSGHYNEQFF
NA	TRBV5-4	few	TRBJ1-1	TGTGCCAGCAGCCAAGGGGGGATTGGAAGGAAGGCTTTCTTT	CASSQGGIGRKAFF
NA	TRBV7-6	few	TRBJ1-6	TGTGCCAGCAGCTTAGAGGGCAGTAATTCACCCCTCCACTTT	CASSLEGSNSPLHF
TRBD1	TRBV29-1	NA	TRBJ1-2	TGCAGCGTTGTGGACAGGTCGCTCACCTTC	CSVVDRSLTF
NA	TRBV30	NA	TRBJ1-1	TGTGCCTGGAGTCGGGACATCCGGAACACTGAAGCTTTCTTT	CAWSRDIRNTEAFF
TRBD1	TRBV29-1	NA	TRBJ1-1	TGCAGCGTTTACGTGGACAGGGGCACTGAAGCTTTCTTT	CSVYVDRGTEAFF
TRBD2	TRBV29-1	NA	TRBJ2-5	TGCAGCGTTGAATTTCTAGCGGGGGGGCCAGAGACCCAGTACTTC	CSVEFLAGGPETQYF
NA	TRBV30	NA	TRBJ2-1	TGTGCCTGGAGTTCCCCCCCCAGGGATCAGCAGTTCTTC	CAWSSPPRDQQFF
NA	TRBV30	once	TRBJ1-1	TGTGCCTGGAGTGTGTGGGGGACGGACACTGAAGCTTTCTTT	CAWSVWGTDTEAFF
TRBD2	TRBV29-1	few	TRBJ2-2	TGCAGCGCGAAACTAGCGGCCAACACCGGGGAGCTGTTTTTT	CSAKLAANTGELFF
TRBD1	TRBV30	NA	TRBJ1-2	TGTGCCTGGAGGACAGGGGGCCTATCTGATGGCTACACCTTC	CAWRTGGLSDGYTF
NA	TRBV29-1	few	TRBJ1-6	TGCAGCGTTGTCGAGGCCCCAAATTCACCCCTCCACTTT	CSVVEAPNSPLHF
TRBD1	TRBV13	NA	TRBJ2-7	TGTGCCAGCAGCAGTACCGGGACAGGGCTATACGAGCAGTACTTC	CASSSTGTGLYEQYF
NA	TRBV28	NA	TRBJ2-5	TGTGCCAGCAGTTTACTCGGCTGGACAGCTGAAGAGACCCAGTACTTC	CASSLLGWTAEETQYF
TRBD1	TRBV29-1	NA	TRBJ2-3	TGCAGCGTTGTGGTCAGGGGGCGGTCAGATACGCAGTATTTT	CSVVVRGRSDTQYF
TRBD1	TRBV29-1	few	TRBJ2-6	TGCAGCGTTGAAGCTGGACAGGGTGTCTCTGGGGCCAACGTCCTGACTTTC	CSVEAGQGVSGANVLTF
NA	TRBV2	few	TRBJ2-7	TGTGCCAGCAGTGTGCTATTGGGGGAGCAGTACTTC	CASSVLLGEQYF
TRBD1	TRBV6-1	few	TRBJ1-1	TGTGCCAGCAGTGAAAGACAGGGCATGAACACTGAAGCTTTCTTT	CASSERQGMNTEAFF
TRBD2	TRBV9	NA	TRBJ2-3	TGTGCCAGCAGCCCCCGACTAGCGGTGCAGGATACGCAGTATTTT	CASSPRLAVQDTQYF
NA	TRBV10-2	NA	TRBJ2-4	TGCGCCAGCAGTGGTGGGGCTAACATTCAGTACTTC	CASSGGANIQYF
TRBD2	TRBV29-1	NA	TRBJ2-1	TGCAGCGTTGCTGTCTCACGGGGGGGCAATGAGCAGTTCTTC	CSVAVSRGGNEQFF
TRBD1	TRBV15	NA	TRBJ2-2	TGTGCCACCAGCGGTTGGACAGGGGCAACCGGGGAGCTGTTTTTT	CATSGWTGATGELFF
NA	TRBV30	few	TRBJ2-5	TGTGCCTGGAGTCGGGGGGAGACCCAGTACTTC	CAWSRGETQYF
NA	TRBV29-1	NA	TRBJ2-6	TGCAGCGTTGAAGATCAGTGGGGCGCTGGGGCCAACGTCCTGACTTTC	CSVEDQWGAGANVLTF
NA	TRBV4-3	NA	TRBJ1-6	TGCGCCAGCAGCCAAGAGACAGACAATAATTCACCCCTCCACTTT	CASSQETDNNSPLHF
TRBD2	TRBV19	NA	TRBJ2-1	TGTGCCAGTAGTATAGTCCTAGCGGGGACAATGGCTGAGCAGTTCTTC	CASSIVLAGTMAEQFF
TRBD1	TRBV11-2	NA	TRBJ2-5	TGTGCCAGCCGACATACAGGGGGAACGGAGACCCAGTACTTC	CASRHTGGTETQYF
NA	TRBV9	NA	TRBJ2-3	TGTGCCAGCAGCGTAGGGACAGTTGGCACAGATACGCAGTATTTT	CASSVGTVGTDTQYF
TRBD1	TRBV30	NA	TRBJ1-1	TGTGCCTGCTCGCAAGACAGGGGCACTGAAGCTTTCTTT	CACSQDRGTEAFF
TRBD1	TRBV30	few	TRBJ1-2	TGTGCCTGGAGGGCGGGACAGGGGATTGATGGCTACACCTTC	CAWRAGQGIDGYTF
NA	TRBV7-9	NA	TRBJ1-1	TGTGCCAGCAGCTTAGGCTGGACAATGAACACTGAAGCTTTCTTT	CASSLGWTMNTEAFF
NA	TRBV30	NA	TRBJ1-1	TGTGCCTGGGACAGCTACCACACTGAAGCTTTCTTT	CAWDSYHTEAFF
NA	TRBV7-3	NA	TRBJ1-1	TGTGCCAGCAGTTCCGGAGTGAACACTGAAGCTTTCTTT	CASSSGVNTEAFF
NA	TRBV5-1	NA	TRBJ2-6	TGCGCCAGCAAAGAGGAAGCTGGGGCCAACGTCCTGACTTTC	CASKEEAGANVLTF
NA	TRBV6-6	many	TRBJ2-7	TGTGCCAGCTCTCCTGTGTCGTACGAGCAGTACTTC	CASSPVSYEQYF
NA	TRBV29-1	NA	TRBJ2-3	TGCAGCGTGGGCTCCGTAGGGGTGGGCACAGATACGCAGTATTTT	CSVGSVGVGTDTQYF
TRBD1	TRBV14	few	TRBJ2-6	TGTGCCAGCAGCCACAGGGGGCATGGGGCCAACGTCCTGACTTTC	CASSHRGHGANVLTF
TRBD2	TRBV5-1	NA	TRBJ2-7	TGCGCCAGCAGCTTGAAGGGACTAGCGCATACCTACGAGCAGTACTTC	CASSLKGLAHTYEQYF
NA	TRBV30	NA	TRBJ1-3	TGTGCCTGGAGTTTCCACTCCTCTGGAAACACCATATATTTT	CAWSFHSSGNTIYF
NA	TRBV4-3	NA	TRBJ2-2	TGCGCCAGCAGCCAAGATCGGAGGGTACCGGGGGACGGCGGGGAGCTGTTTTTT	CASSQDRRVPGDGGELFF
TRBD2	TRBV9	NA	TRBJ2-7	TGTGCCAGCAGCGTTTCAGCGGGGGACCTCTACGAGCAGTACTTC	CASSVSAGDLYEQYF
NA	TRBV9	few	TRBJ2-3	TGTGCCAGCAGCGCAGGGACAGATACGCAGTATTTT	CASSAGTDTQYF